Listed below are T cell receptor beta chains from one sample, sequenced in a study of control samples from healthy donors and cancer patients. TCRdb's copy holds only in-frame clones and misses some; the assay was immunoSEQ multiplex PCR. The table lists about 110,000 clones, roughly 89% of them singletons, with approximately 15% in the top ten. Sequencing used blood. The source is a woman aged 45-65 years in good health. CDR3s include the opening cysteine and the closing phenylalanine or tryptophan. The D gene is left open where the match is weak. Clone size appears in some rows only: once, few, many, or a class for an expanded clone.

v_gene	abundance	d_gene	j_gene	CDR3nt	CDR3aa
TRBV5-5	NA	TRBD2	TRBJ2-7	TGTGCCAGCAGCTTGGTAGCGGGGGGCCTGAGCTCCTACGAGCAGTACTTC	CASSLVAGGLSSYEQYF
TRBV19	NA	NA	TRBJ2-2	TGTGCCAGTAGTATCTCGGGGGCCGGGGAGCTGTTTTTT	CASSISGAGELFF
TRBV24-1	NA	TRBD1	TRBJ1-1	TGTGCCACTGGTCGCCAGGGGGACACTGAAGCTTTCTTT	CATGRQGDTEAFF
TRBV15	NA	NA	TRBJ1-5	TGTGCCACCAGCAGAGTTAGGGGGGTATTGAGCAATCAGCCCCAGCATTTT	CATSRVRGVLSNQPQHF
TRBV6-5	few	NA	TRBJ2-2	TGTGCCAGCAGCACGATGAACACCGGGGAGCTGTTTTTT	CASSTMNTGELFF
TRBV25-1	NA	TRBD2	TRBJ2-1	TGTGCCAGCAGTGAATATAAGTCTAGCGGGGCCTACAATGAGCAGTTCTTC	CASSEYKSSGAYNEQFF
TRBV5-4	NA	NA	TRBJ2-7	TGTGCCAGCAGTCCGAGCCCCCCCGGGACACGCTCCTACGAGCAGTACTTC	CASSPSPPGTRSYEQYF
TRBV5-5	NA	NA	TRBJ2-3	TGTGCCAGCAGCTTGGGGGACACAGATACGCAGTATTTT	CASSLGDTDTQYF
TRBV29-1	NA	NA	TRBJ2-1	TGCAGCGTTGTTATAAGTCCTGTCGATGAGCAGTTCTTC	CSVVISPVDEQFF
TRBV12-2	NA	NA	TRBJ2-7	TGTGCAAGTCGCTTAGCGACAGGGTTCTACGAGCAGTACTTC	CASRLATGFYEQYF
TRBV30	NA	NA	TRBJ1-1	TGTGCCTGGAGTGTGGGCAGGAACACTGAAGCTTTCTTT	CAWSVGRNTEAFF
TRBV25-1	NA	TRBD1	TRBJ1-2	TGTGCCAGCAGTGAATCGGGACAGGAAGCTAACTATGGCTACACCTTC	CASSESGQEANYGYTF
TRBV5-3	NA	NA	TRBJ2-1	TGTGCCTCATTCAGGGACAATGAGCAGTTCTTC	CASFRDNEQFF
TRBV18	NA	TRBD2	TRBJ2-1	TGTGCCAGCTCACCAGGCGTCGGGGGGGCCAATGAGCAGTTCTTC	CASSPGVGGANEQFF
TRBV5-1	NA	NA	TRBJ2-5	TGCGCCAGCAGCTTCAGAGGTGAGCGCCAAGAGACCCAGTACTTC	CASSFRGERQETQYF
TRBV9	NA	NA	TRBJ2-2	TGTGCCAGCAGCGTAGGGGGCAGGGGTTCCGGGGAGCTGTTTTTT	CASSVGGRGSGELFF
TRBV27	NA	NA	TRBJ2-1	TGTGCCAGCAGTAAAGGGCAAAGGACTACCCTACAGGAGTTCTTC	CASSKGQRTTLQEFF
TRBV5-6	NA	TRBD1	TRBJ1-5	TGTGCCAGCAGCTTGTTTGGACAGGGCGACAATCAGCCCCAGCATTTT	CASSLFGQGDNQPQHF
TRBV5-6	NA	NA	TRBJ1-1	TGTGCCAGCAGCTTGTCCAACACTGAAGCTTTCTTT	CASSLSNTEAFF
TRBV11-3	once	NA	TRBJ2-1	TGTGCCAGCAGCTTCCGACAAAACAATGAGCAGTTCTTC	CASSFRQNNEQFF
TRBV6-5	NA	NA	TRBJ2-1	TGTGCCAGCAGTCCCGACAGAGACAATGAGCAGTTCTTC	CASSPDRDNEQFF
TRBV25-1	NA	NA	TRBJ1-2	TGTGCCAGCAGTGACTCAGGGCCCTATGGCTACACCTTC	CASSDSGPYGYTF
TRBV5-1	NA	NA	TRBJ2-7	TGCGCCAGCAGCCTCGGGCCCGGAGGTTCCTACGAGCAGTACTTC	CASSLGPGGSYEQYF
TRBV19	NA	NA	TRBJ1-5	TGTGCCAGTACTCCCGGGTCCCATCAGCCCCAGCATTTT	CASTPGSHQPQHF
TRBV7-6	NA	TRBD2	TRBJ2-1	TGTGCCAGCAGCTTAGCGAGCGGGGACCCTTTCTCCTACAATGAGCAGTTCTTC	CASSLASGDPFSYNEQFF
TRBV6-5	NA	TRBD1	TRBJ2-2	TGTGCCAGCAGTTACGCAGGGGGTACCGGGGAGCTGTTTTTT	CASSYAGGTGELFF
TRBV6-5	NA	TRBD1	TRBJ2-1	TGTGCCAGCAGCGACAGGGGGCGACGAGAGCAGTTCTTC	CASSDRGRREQFF
TRBV6-1	NA	NA	TRBJ2-7	TGTGCCAGCAGTGAATCGTTTGACAGTTCCTACGAGCAGTACTTC	CASSESFDSSYEQYF
TRBV30	NA	NA	TRBJ2-7	TGTGCCTGGAGTAAACAGGGCTACGAGCAGTACTTC	CAWSKQGYEQYF
TRBV4-1	NA	NA	TRBJ1-4	TGCGCCAGCAGCCAAGATGGGGAGGGGGGCAGCAAAAAACTGTTTTTT	CASSQDGEGGSKKLFF
TRBV30	NA	NA	TRBJ2-2	TGTGCCTGGAACGGGGAGAACACCGGGGAGCTGTTTTTT	CAWNGENTGELFF
TRBV19	NA	NA	TRBJ2-7	TGTGCCAGTAGTATAGATTGGTACGGAACCTACGAGCAGTACTTC	CASSIDWYGTYEQYF
TRBV4-3	NA	NA	TRBJ1-4	TGCGCCAGCAGCCAAGATGGGAGGGGCACTGATGAAAAACTGTTTTTT	CASSQDGRGTDEKLFF
TRBV12-3/TRBV12-4	NA	TRBD1	TRBJ1-2	TGTGCCAGCAGTTCCCGGACAGGTGGTGGCTACACCTTC	CASSSRTGGGYTF
TRBV19	NA	NA	TRBJ1-2	TGTGCCAGTAGTACTCTTCCTCCACAAAACTATGGCTACACCTTC	CASSTLPPQNYGYTF
TRBV5-8	NA	NA	TRBJ2-2	TGTGCCAGCAGCTCAGGACAGTTTCCCGGGGAGCTGTTTTTT	CASSSGQFPGELFF
TRBV11-2	few	NA	TRBJ2-7	TGTGCCAGCAGCTTAGTTGCCAGGGCCTACGAGCAGTACTTC	CASSLVARAYEQYF
TRBV24-1	NA	NA	TRBJ2-1	TGCGCCACCAGTGCCCGGGCAAGATACAATGAGCAGTTCTTC	CATSARARYNEQFF
TRBV6-5	NA	NA	TRBJ1-3	TGTGCCAGCGCCTTAGGGTCGATCTCTGGAAACACCATATATTTT	CASALGSISGNTIYF
TRBV28	NA	NA	TRBJ1-6	TGTGCCAGCAGTCTTTCTACACCGGACTGGACACCCCTCCACTTT	CASSLSTPDWTPLHF
TRBV25-1	NA	TRBD1	TRBJ1-2	TGTGCCAGCAGTGAGGACAGGGTGGCTAACTATGGCTACACCTTC	CASSEDRVANYGYTF
TRBV4-1	NA	NA	TRBJ2-5	TGCGCCAGCAGCCAAGGTGGGACGGTCCAAGAGACCCAGTACTTC	CASSQGGTVQETQYF
TRBV19	NA	TRBD2	TRBJ2-1	TGTGCCAGTACAACTAGCGGGTTCTACAATGAGCAGTTCTTC	CASTTSGFYNEQFF
TRBV7-3	once	NA	TRBJ2-3	TGTGCCAGCAGCTTAGGTGGCGCGGGCACAGATACGCAGTATTTT	CASSLGGAGTDTQYF
TRBV9	NA	TRBD1	TRBJ2-7	TGTGCCAGCAGCTTTTGGGACAGCTCCTACGAGCAGTACTTC	CASSFWDSSYEQYF
TRBV4-3	NA	TRBD1	TRBJ1-5	TGCGCCAGCAGCCAAGATAGGCAGGGGGGGTGGCCCCAGCATTTT	CASSQDRQGGWPQHF
TRBV5-1	NA	NA	TRBJ2-3	TGCGCCAGCAGCTTGCAGAGCGGTAGGGGCTCAGATACGCAGTATTTT	CASSLQSGRGSDTQYF
TRBV14	NA	NA	TRBJ1-1	TGTGCCAGCAGCCAGGATACCGGGTCCTATGAAGCTTTCTTT	CASSQDTGSYEAFF
TRBV7-2	once	NA	TRBJ2-3	TGTGCCAGCAGCCCCAGCGGTTTAAGCACAGATACGCAGTATTTT	CASSPSGLSTDTQYF
TRBV2	NA	NA	TRBJ2-6	TGTGCCAGCAGTGTCCAGGGGCTCTCTGGGGCCAACGTCCTGACTTTC	CASSVQGLSGANVLTF
TRBV6-5	NA	TRBD1	TRBJ2-3	TGTGCCAGCCTCACAGGGGCCACAGATACGCAGTATTTT	CASLTGATDTQYF
TRBV13	NA	TRBD2	TRBJ2-2	TGTGCCAGCAGCTTAGAGCCTAGCGGGTATACCGGGGAGCTGTTTTTT	CASSLEPSGYTGELFF
TRBV7-3	NA	NA	TRBJ2-3	TGTGCCAGCAGCTTAACGGGGGGGCCTAATACGCAGTATTTT	CASSLTGGPNTQYF
TRBV29-1	NA	TRBD1	TRBJ2-7	TGCAGCGTTGAATGGGGACAGGGGGCTGTCGACGAGCAGTACTTC	CSVEWGQGAVDEQYF